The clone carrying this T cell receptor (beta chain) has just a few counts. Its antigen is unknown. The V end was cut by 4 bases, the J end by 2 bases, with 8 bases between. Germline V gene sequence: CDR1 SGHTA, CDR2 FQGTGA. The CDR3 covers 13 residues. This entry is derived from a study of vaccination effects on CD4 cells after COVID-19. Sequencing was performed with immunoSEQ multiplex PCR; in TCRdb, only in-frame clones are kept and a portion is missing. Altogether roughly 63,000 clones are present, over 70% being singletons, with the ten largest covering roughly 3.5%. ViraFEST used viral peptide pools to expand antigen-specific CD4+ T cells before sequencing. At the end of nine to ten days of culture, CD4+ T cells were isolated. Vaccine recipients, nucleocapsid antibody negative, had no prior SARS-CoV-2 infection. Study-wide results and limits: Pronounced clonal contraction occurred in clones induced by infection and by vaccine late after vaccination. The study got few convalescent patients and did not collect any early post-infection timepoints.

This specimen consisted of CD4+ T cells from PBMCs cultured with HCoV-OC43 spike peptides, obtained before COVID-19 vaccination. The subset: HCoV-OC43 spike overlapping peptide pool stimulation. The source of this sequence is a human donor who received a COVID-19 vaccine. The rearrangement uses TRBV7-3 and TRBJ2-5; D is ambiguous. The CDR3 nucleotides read TGTGCCAGCAGCTCCCAGATACAAGAGACCCAGTACTTC. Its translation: CASSSQIQETQYF.